The clone carrying this TCR beta chain was seen at least ten times. Its antigen is not identified. The record originates from a study of metastatic and nonmetastatic thyroid tumors. Study as a whole: Where malignant and benign thyroid patients were concerned, repertoires were compared across blood and tumor or nodule tissue.

Per the study methods: Across clinicopathological groups, CDR3 differences served as the basis for building a distant-metastasis classifier for papillary thyroid cancer. TCRdb reanalyzed the PCR reads via MiXCR. These V and J calls originate from TCRdb's pipeline instead of the authors' own analysis. Counted here are approximately 38,000 clones, around 17% occurring once; the ten biggest clones make up approximately 3.8%. Ahead of thyroid surgery, no patient had received treatment of any kind. The germline V and J ends were trimmed by 1 base and 6 bases, with 16 bases remaining between them. The CDR3 has 16 amino acids. Whole-study results and caveats: In blood and tumor, TCR beta diversity was reportedly significantly higher in malignant thyroid tumors than in benign nodules.

This receptor was obtained from a female donor with papillary thyroid cancer or a benign thyroid nodule (not recorded which). Some clones in this sample may be carry-over from other donors' samples. The sequencing input was blood. The chain is built from TRBV12-3 or TRBV12-4 and TRBJ2-1; weak D call: TRBD2 (6 bases). The CDR3 spells CASSLVGRNGGNEQFF. CDR3 nucleotide sequence: TGTGCCAGCAGTTTAGTTGGTAGAAACGGGGGCAATGAGCAGTTCTTC.